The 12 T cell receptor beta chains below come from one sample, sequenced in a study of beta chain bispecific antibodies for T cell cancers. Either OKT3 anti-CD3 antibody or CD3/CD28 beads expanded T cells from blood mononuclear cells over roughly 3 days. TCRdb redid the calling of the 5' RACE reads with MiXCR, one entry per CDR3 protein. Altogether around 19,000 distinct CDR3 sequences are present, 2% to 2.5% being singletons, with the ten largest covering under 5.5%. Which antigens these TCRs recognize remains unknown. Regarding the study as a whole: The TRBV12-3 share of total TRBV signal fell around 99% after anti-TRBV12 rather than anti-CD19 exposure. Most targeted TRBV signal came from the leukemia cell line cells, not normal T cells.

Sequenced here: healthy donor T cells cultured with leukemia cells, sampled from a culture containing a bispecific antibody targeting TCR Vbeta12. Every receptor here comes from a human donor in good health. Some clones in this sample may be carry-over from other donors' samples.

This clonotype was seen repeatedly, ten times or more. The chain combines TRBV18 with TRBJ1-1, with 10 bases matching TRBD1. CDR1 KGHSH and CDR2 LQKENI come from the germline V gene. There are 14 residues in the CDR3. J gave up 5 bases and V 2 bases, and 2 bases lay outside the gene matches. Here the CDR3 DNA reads TGTGCCAGCTCACCAGGGACAGGGGATACTGAAGCTTTCTTT. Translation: CASSPGTGDTEAFF.

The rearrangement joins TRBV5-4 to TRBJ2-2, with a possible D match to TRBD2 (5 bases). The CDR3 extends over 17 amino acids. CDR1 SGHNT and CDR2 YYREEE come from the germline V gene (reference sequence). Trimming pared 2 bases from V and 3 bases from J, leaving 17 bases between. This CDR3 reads CASSFWTDHPDTGELFF. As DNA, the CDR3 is TGTGCCAGCAGCTTTTGGACTGATCACCCGGACACCGGGGAGCTGTTTTTT.

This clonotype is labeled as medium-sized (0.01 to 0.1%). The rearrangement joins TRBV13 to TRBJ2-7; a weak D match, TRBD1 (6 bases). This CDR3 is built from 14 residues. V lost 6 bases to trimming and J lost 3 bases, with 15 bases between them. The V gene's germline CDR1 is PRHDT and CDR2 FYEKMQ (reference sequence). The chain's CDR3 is CASRGRTGSYEQYF. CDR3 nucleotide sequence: TGTGCCAGCAGGGGGCGAACAGGGAGCTACGAGCAGTACTTC.

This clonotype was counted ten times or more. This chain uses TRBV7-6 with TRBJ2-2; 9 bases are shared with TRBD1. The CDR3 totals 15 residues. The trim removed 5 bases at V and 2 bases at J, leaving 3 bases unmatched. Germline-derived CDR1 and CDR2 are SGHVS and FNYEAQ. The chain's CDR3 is CASSADRGNTGELFF. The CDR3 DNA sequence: TGTGCCAGCAGCGCGGACAGGGGAAACACCGGGGAGCTGTTTTTT.

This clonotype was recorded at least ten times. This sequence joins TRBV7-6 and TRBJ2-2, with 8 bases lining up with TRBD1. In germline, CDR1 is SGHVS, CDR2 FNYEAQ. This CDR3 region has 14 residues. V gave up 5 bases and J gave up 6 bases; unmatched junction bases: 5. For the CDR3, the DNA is TGTGCCAGCAGCCCACGGACAGGGCCCGGGGAGCTGTTTTTT. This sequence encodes CASSPRTGPGELFF.

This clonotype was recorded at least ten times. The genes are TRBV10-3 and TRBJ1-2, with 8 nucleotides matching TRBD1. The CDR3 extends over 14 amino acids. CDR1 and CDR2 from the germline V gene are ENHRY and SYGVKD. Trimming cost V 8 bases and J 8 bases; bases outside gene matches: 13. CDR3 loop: CAIFQGATYGGYTF. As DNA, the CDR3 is TGTGCCATCTTCCAGGGGGCGACCTATGGAGGCTACACCTTC.

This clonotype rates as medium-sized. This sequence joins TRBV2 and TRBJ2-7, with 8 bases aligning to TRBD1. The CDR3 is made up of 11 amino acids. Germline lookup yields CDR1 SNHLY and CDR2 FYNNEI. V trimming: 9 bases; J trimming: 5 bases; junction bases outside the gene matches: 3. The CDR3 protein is CASNRGNEQYF. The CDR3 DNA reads TGTGCCAGTAACAGGGGGAACGAGCAGTACTTC.

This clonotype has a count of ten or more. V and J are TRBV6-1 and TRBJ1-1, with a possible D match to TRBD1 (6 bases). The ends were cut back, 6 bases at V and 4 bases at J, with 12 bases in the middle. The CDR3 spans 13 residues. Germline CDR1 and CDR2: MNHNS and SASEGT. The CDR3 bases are TGTGCCAGCAGCGATAGACAGGCCACTGAAGCTTTCTTT. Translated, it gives CASSDRQATEAFF.

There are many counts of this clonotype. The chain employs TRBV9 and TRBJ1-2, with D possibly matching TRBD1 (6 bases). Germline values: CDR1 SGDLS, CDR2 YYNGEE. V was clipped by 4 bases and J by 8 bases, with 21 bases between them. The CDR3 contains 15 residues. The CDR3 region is CASSPGAGGRLGYTF. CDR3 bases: TGTGCCAGCAGCCCGGGGGCCGGGGGACGTTTAGGCTACACCTTC.

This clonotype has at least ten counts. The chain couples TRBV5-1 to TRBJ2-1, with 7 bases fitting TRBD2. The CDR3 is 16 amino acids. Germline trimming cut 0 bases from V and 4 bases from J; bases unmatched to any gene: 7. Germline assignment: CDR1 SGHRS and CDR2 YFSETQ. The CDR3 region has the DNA TGCGCCAGCAGCTTGGAGGCGGGGGACTCTTACAATGAGCAGTTCTTC. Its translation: CASSLEAGDSYNEQFF.

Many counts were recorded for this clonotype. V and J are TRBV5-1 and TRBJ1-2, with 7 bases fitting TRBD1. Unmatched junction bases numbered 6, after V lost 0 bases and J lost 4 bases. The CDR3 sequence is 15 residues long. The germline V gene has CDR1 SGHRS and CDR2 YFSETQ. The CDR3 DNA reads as TGCGCCAGCAGCTTGGTGGCAGGGGGAGGCTATGGCTACACCTTC. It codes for CASSLVAGGGYGYTF. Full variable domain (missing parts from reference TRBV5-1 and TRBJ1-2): KAGVTQTPRYLIKTRGQQVTLSCSPISGHRSVSWYQQTPGQGLQFLFEYFSETQRNKGNFPGRFSGRQFSNSRSEMNVSTLELGDSALYLCASSLVAGGGYGYTFGSGTRLTVV.

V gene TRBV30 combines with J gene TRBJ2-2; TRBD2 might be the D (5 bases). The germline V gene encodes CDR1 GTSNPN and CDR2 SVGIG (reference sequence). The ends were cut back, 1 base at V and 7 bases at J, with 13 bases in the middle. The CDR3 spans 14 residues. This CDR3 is CAWSEGIAGGELFF. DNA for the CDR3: TGTGCCTGGAGTGAAGGAATCGCGGGCGGGGAGCTGTTTTTT.